Listed below are T cell receptor beta chains from one sample, sequenced in a study of T cells in Graves' hyperthyroidism and ophthalmopathy. Via MiXCR, TCRdb re-called the multiplex PCR reads, giving one row per CDR3 protein. The table lists roughly 400,000 distinct CDR3 sequences, around 25% of them singletons. The specimen sequenced was blood. The source of these receptors is a man aged 50-60 years with Graves' hyperthyroidism. Each CDR3 is given with its conserved first and last residue. A D gene is named only where the DNA matches it firmly. Some rows have no size entry. The others give once, few or many, or a class for an expanded clone.

>few|TRBJ2-5|-|TRBV5-1
CASSLFRGGETQYF
TGCGCCAGCAGCCTCTTTCGGGGTGGGGAGACCCAGTACTTC
>many|TRBJ2-7|-|TRBV27
CASSLKGVIYEQYF
TGTGCCAGCAGTTTAAAGGGTGTTATATACGAGCAGTACTTC
>-|TRBJ2-2|-|TRBV9
CASSVRRELFF
TGTGCCAGCAGCGTAAGGAGGGAGCTGTTTTTT
>few|TRBJ2-7|-|TRBV27
CASRGDFTYEQYF
TGTGCCAGCAGGGGGGACTTTACCTACGAGCAGTACTTC
>-|TRBJ2-3|TRBD1|TRBV25-1
CASSHRNQGADTQYF
TGTGCCAGCAGCCACAGGAATCAGGGGGCAGATACGCAGTATTTT
>-|TRBJ2-2|-|TRBV7-3
CASSLAHYTGELFF
TGTGCCAGCAGCTTAGCTCACTACACCGGGGAGCTGTTTTTT
>few|TRBJ2-2|TRBD1|TRBV12-3/TRBV12-4
CASSPDRGHTGELFF
TGTGCCAGCAGTCCCGACAGGGGGCACACCGGGGAGCTGTTTTTT
>few|TRBJ2-5|-|TRBV5-1
CASSAGLRETQYF
TGCGCCAGCAGCGCGGGACTTCGGGAGACCCAGTACTTC
>few|TRBJ2-2|TRBD1|TRBV7-3
CASSHGQGDIGELFF
TGTGCCAGCAGCCATGGACAGGGGGATATCGGGGAGCTGTTTTTT
>many|TRBJ2-7|TRBD2|TRBV7-6
CASSGTGTSGIGFAEQYF
TGTGCCAGCAGCGGAACCGGGACTAGCGGGATCGGTTTCGCCGAGCAGTACTTC
>-|TRBJ2-3|TRBD2|TRBV5-1
CASSLGLAESTDTQYF
TGTGCCAGCAGCCTCGGACTAGCGGAGAGCACAGATACGCAGTATTTT
>-|TRBJ1-5|-|TRBV6-1
CASRARDVGNQPQHF
TGTGCCAGCAGAGCCAGGGACGTCGGCAATCAGCCCCAGCATTTT
>few|TRBJ2-3|-|TRBV24-1
CATSDHSAGELNTDTQYF
TGTGCCACCAGTGATCACTCCGCCGGGGAATTAAACACAGATACGCAGTATTTT
>many|TRBJ2-7|TRBD2|TRBV7-8
CASSSSTGGHYEQYF
TGTGCCAGCAGCTCCTCGACGGGAGGGCACTACGAGCAGTACTTC
>many|TRBJ2-3|TRBD2|TRBV5-1
CASSLAPGGDTQYF
TGTGCCAGCAGCTTGGCCCCGGGAGGCGATACGCAGTATTTT
>-|TRBJ2-1|-|TRBV7-3
CASSFGTYEQFF
TGTGCCAGCAGTTTCGGGACCTACGAGCAGTTCTTC
>many|TRBJ2-1|TRBD2|TRBV7-2
CASSLTSGLHNEQFF
TGTGCCAGCAGCCTTACTAGCGGGTTACACAATGAGCAGTTCTTC
>-|TRBJ2-6|-|TRBV9
CASSVNKHSSGANVLTF
TGTGCCAGCAGCGTCAACAAACACAGCTCTGGGGCCAACGTCCTGACTTTC
>many|TRBJ2-1|-|TRBV11-3
CASSLSLRGNEQFF
TGTGCCAGCAGCCTTTCGCTTCGAGGTAATGAGCAGTTCTTC
>-|TRBJ2-3|-|TRBV7-3
CASSPEDLRLTDTQYF
TGTGCCAGCAGCCCCGAAGACCTGCGCCTCACAGATACGCAGTATTTT
>many|TRBJ1-1|TRBD1|TRBV28
CASWTGDTEAFF
TGTGCCAGCTGGACAGGGGACACTGAAGCTTTCTTT
>-|TRBJ2-5|TRBD1|TRBV7-3
CASSLRTGSETQYF
TGTGCCAGCAGCCTCCGGACAGGGTCAGAGACCCAGTACTTC
>few|TRBJ1-5|-|TRBV12-3/TRBV12-4
CASSPMGGNQPQHF
TGTGCCAGCAGCCCCATGGGGGGAAATCAGCCCCAGCATTTT
>-|TRBJ2-1|TRBD1|TRBV2
CASSGLDRVHEQFF
TGTGCCAGCAGTGGTCTGGACAGGGTCCATGAGCAGTTCTTC
>once|TRBJ2-1|TRBD2|TRBV18
CASPPRTSQPNNEQFF
TGTGCCAGCCCACCTAGGACTAGCCAGCCGAACAATGAGCAGTTCTTC
>few|TRBJ2-7|-|TRBV19
CASSIARTRDYEQYF
TGTGCCAGTAGTATAGCCAGGACTCGGGACTACGAGCAGTACTTC
>many|TRBJ1-2|-|TRBV3-1
CASSQDNYGYTF
TGTGCCAGCAGCCAAGACAACTATGGCTACACCTTC
>few|TRBJ2-3|TRBD2|TRBV20-1
CSASGTSGRDTQYF
TGCAGTGCTAGCGGGACTAGCGGGAGGGATACGCAGTATTTT
>-|TRBJ1-4|-|TRBV2
CASSWGEKLFF
TGTGCCAGCAGTTGGGGCGAAAAACTGTTTTTT
>few|TRBJ2-1|TRBD1|TRBV29-1
CSVLDRRGNEQFF
TGCAGCGTACTGGACAGGAGAGGCAATGAGCAGTTCTTC
>-|TRBJ2-7|TRBD1|TRBV19
CASSTRTGSFYEQYF
TGTGCCAGTAGTACTCGGACAGGGTCTTTCTACGAGCAGTACTTC
>-|TRBJ1-5|-|TRBV7-9
CASSRGGARIDQPQHF
TGTGCCAGCAGCCGTGGTGGGGCTAGAATAGATCAGCCCCAGCATTTT